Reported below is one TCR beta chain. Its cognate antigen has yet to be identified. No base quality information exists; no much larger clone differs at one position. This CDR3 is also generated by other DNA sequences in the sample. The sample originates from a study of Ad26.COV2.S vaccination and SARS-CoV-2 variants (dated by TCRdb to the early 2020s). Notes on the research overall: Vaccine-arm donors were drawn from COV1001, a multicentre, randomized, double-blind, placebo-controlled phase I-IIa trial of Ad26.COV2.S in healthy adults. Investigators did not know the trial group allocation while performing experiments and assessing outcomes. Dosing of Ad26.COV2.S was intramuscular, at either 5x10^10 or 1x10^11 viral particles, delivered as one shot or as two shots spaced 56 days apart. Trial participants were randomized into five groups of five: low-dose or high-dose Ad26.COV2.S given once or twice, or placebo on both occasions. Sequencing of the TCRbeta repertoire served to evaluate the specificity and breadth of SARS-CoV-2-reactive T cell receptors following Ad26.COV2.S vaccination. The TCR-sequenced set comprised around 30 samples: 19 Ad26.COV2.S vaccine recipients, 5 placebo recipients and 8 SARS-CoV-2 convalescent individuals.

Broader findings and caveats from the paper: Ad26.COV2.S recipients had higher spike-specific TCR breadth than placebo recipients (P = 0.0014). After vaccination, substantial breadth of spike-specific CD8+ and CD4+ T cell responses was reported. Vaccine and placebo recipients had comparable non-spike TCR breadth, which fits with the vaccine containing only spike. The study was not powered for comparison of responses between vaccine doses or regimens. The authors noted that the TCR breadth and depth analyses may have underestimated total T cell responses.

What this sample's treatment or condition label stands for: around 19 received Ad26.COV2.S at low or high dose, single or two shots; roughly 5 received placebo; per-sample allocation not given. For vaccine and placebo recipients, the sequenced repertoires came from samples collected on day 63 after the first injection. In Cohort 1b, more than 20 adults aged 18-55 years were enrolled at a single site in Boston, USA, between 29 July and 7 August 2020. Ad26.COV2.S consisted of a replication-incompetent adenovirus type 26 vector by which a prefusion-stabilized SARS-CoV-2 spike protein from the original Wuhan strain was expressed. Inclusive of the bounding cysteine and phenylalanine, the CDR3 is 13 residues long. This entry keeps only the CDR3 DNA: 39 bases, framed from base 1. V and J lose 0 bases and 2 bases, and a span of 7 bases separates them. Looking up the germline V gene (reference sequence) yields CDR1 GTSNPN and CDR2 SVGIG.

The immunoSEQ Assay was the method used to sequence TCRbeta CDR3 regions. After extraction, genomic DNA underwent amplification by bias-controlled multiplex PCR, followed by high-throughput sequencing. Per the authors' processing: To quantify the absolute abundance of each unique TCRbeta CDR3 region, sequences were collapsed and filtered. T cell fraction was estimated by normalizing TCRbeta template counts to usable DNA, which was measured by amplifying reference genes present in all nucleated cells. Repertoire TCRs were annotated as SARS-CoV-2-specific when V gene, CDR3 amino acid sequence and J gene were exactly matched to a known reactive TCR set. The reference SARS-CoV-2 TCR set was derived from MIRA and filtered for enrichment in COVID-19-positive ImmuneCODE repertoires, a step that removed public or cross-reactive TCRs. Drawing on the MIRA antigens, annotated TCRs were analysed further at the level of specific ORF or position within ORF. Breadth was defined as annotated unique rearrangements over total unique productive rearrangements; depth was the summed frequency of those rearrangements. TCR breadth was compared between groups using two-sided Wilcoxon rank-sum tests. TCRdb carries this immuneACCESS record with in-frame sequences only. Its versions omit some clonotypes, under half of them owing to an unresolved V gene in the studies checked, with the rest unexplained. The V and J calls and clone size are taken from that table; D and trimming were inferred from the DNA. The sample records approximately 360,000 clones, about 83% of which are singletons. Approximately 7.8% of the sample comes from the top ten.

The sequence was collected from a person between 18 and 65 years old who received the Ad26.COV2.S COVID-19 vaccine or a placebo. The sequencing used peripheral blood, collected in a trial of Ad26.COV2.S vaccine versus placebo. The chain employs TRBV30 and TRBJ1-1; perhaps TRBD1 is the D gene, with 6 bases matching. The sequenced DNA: TGTGCCTGGAGTGTCAGGGGAAACACTGAAGCTTTCTTT. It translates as CAWSVRGNTEAFF.